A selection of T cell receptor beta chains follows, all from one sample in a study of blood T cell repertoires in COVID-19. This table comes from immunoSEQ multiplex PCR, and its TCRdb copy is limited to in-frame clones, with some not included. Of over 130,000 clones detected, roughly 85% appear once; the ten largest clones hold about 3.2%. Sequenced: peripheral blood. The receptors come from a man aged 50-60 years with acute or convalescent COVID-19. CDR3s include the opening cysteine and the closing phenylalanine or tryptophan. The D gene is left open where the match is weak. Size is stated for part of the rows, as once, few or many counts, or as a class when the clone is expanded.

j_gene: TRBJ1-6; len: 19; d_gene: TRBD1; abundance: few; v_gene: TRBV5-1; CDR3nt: TGCGCCAGCAGCTACGGGGGACAGGGGTTATTCTCCTATAATTCACCCCTCCACTTT; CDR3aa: CASSYGGQGLFSYNSPLHF
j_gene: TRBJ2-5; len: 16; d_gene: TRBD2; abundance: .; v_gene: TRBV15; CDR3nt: TGTGCCACCAGCAGAAATAGCGGGGGGGCGGAAGAGACCCAGTACTTC; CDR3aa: CATSRNSGGAEETQYF
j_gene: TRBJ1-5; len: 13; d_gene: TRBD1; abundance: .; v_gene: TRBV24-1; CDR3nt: TGTGCCACCAGCCGGACAGGGAATCAGCCCCAGCATTTT; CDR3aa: CATSRTGNQPQHF
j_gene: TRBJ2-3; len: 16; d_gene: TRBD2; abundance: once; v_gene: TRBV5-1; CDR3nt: TGCGCCAGCAGCTTGGCGGCTAGCGGGGGGGCGAGTACGCAGTATTTT; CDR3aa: CASSLAASGGASTQYF
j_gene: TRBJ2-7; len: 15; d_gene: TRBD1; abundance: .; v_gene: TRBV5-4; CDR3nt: TGTGCCAGCAGCTTGGATGGGACAGGGACATACGAGCAGTACTTC; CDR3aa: CASSLDGTGTYEQYF
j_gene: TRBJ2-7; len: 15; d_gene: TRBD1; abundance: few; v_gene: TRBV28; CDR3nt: TGTGCCAGCAGTTCTTACAGGGGGGAAGATTACGAGCAGTACTTC; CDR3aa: CASSSYRGEDYEQYF
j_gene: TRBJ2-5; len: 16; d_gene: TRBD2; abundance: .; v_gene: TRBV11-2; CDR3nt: TGTGCCAGCAGCCATTGGTGGGAGGGGAAGGAAGAGACCCAGTACTTC; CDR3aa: CASSHWWEGKEETQYF
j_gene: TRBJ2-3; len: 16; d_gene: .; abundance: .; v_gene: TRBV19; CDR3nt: TGTGCCAGTAGTATTTGGACGGACACTAGCACAGATACGCAGTATTTT; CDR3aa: CASSIWTDTSTDTQYF
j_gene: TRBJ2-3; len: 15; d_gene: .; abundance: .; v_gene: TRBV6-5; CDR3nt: TGTGCCAGCAGGGGTGACTCATTGTACACAGATACGCAGTATTTT; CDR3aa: CASRGDSLYTDTQYF
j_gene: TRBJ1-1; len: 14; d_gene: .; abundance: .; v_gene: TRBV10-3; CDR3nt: TGTGCCATCAACGGCGGGGGGCGTTTCACTGAAGCTTTCTTT; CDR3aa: CAINGGGRFTEAFF